This T cell receptor beta chain originates from a study of T cell responses to AZD1222 COVID-19 vaccine. With 6 bases removed from V and 8 bases from J, the gap between germline ends came to 13 bases. Germline CDR1 SNHLY, CDR2 FYNNEI. The CDR3 has 13 amino acids. The repertoire was sequenced with immunoSEQ multiplex PCR; TCRdb's copy has only in-frame clones and lacks some. The sample shows 95,000 to 150,000 clones, about 90% of them seen only once. The input for sequencing was peripheral blood, taken on day 0 of AZD1222 vaccination. The J gene is TRBJ1-4, the V gene TRBV2, with a weak D call TRBD1 (5 bases). This clonotype was obtained from an adult in good health. CDR3 loop: CASRGPRGEKLFF. CDR3 DNA sequence: TGTGCCAGCAGGGGACCGAGGGGAGAAAAACTGTTTTTT. Supplemented by reference TRBV2 and TRBJ1-4, the full variable domain reads EPEVTQTPSHQVTQMGQEVILRCVPISNHLYFYWYRQILGQKVEFLVSFYNNEISEKSEIFDDQFSVERPDGSNFTLKIRSTKLEDSAMYFCASRGPRGEKLFFGSGTQLSVL.